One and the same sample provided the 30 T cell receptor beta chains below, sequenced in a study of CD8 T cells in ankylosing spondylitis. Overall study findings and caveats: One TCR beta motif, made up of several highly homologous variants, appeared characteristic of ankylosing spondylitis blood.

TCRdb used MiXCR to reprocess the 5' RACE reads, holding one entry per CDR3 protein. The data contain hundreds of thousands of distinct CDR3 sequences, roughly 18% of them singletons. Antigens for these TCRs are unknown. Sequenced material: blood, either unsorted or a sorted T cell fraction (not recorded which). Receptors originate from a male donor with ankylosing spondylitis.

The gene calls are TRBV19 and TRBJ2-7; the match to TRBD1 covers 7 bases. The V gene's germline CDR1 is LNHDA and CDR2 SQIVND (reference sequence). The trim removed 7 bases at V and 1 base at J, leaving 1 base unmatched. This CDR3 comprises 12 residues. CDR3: CASTDRSYEQYF. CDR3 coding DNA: TGTGCCAGTACGGACAGGTCCTACGAGCAGTACTTC.

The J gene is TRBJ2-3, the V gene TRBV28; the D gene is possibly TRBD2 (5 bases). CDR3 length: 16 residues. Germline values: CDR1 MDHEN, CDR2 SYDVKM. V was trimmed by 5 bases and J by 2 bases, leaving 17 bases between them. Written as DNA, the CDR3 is TGTGCCAGCAGTCTAGCTGCCCAAGAATACACAGATACGCAGTATTTT. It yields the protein CASSLAAQEYTDTQYF. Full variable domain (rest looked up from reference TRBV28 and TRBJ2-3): DVKVTQSSRYLVKRTGEKVFLECVQDMDHENMFWYRQDPGLGLRLIYFSYDVKMKEKGDIPEGYSVSREKKERFSLILESASTNQTSMYLCASSLAAQEYTDTQYFGPGTRLTVL.

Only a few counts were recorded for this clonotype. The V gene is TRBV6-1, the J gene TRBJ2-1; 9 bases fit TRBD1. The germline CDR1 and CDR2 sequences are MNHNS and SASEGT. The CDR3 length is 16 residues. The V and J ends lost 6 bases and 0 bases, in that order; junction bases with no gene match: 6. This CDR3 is CASRSLQGASYNEQFF. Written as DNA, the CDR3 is TGTGCCAGCAGGTCACTACAGGGGGCCTCCTACAATGAGCAGTTCTTC.

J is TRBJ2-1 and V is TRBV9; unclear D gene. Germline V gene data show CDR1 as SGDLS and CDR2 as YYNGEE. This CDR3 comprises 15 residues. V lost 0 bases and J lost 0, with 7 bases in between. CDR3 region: CASSVEMSSYNEQFF. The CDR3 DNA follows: TGTGCCAGCAGCGTAGAGATGTCCTCCTACAATGAGCAGTTCTTC. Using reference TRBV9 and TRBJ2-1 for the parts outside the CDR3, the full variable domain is DSGVTQTPKHLITATGQRVTLRCSPRSGDLSVYWYQQSLDQGLQFLIQYYNGEERAKGNILERFSAQQFPDLHSELNLSSLELGDSALYFCASSVEMSSYNEQFFGPGTRLTVL.

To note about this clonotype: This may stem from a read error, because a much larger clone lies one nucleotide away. CDR3 protein: CASGENYGYTF. The CDR3 DNA reads as TGTGCCAGCGGGGAGAACTATGGCTACACCTTC. The chain carries TRBV21-1 and TRBJ1-2. TRBV21-1 is a pseudogene. There are 11 residues in the CDR3.

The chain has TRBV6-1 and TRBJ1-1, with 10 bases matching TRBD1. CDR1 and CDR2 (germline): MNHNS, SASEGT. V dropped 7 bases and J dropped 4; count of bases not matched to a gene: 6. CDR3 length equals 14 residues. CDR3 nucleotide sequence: TGTGCCAGCAACGACAGGGGGCGAGTCACTGAAGCTTTCTTT. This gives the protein CASNDRGRVTEAFF.

This CDR3 is CASSPEDRYEQYF. CDR3 bases: TGTGCCAGCAGTCCCGAGGACAGGTACGAGCAGTACTTC. This rearrangement joins TRBV28 to TRBJ2-7, with 7 bases identical to TRBD1. J was trimmed by 4 bases and V by 5 bases; bases with no gene match: 5. Germline V lookup: CDR1 MDHEN, CDR2 SYDVKM. The CDR3 has 13 residues.

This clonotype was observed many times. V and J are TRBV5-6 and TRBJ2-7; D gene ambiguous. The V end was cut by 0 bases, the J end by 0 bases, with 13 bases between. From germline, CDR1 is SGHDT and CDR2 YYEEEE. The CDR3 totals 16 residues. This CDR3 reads CASSLAPMGFSYEQYF. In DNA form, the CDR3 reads TGTGCCAGCAGCTTGGCCCCTATGGGATTCTCCTACGAGCAGTACTTC.

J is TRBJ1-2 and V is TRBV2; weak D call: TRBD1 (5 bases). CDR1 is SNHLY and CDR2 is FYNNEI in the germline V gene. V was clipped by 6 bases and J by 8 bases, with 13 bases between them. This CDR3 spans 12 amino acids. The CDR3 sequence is CASSPDRAGYTF. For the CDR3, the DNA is TGTGCCAGCAGCCCCGACAGAGCCGGCTACACCTTC.

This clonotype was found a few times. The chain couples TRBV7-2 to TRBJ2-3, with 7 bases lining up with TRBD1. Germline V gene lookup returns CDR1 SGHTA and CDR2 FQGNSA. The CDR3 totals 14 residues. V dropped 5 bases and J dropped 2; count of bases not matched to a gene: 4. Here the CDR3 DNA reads TGTGCCAGCAGCAGACAGGGTTACACAGATACGCAGTATTTT. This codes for CASSRQGYTDTQYF.

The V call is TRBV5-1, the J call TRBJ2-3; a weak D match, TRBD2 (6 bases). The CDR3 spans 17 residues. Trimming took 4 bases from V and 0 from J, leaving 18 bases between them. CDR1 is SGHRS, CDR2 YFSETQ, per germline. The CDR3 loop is CASSPGLNRASTDTQYF. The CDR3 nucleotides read TGCGCCAGCAGCCCGGGACTCAACCGTGCTAGCACAGATACGCAGTATTTT.

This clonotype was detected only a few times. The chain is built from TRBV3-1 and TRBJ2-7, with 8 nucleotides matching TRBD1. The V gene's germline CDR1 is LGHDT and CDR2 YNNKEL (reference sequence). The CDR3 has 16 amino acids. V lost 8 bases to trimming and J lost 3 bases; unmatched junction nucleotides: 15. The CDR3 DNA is TGTGCCAGCGGCGTATTCGGGACAGGAAGAGGCTACGAGCAGTACTTC. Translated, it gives CASGVFGTGRGYEQYF.

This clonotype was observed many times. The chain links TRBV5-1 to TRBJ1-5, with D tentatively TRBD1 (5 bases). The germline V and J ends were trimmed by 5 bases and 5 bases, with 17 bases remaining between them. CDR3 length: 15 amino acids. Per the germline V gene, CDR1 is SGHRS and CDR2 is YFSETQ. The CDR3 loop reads CASRVDTFRDQPQHF. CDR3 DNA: TGCGCCAGCAGAGTGGACACTTTTCGCGATCAGCCCCAGCATTTT.

CDR3 in DNA: TGCAGTGCTAGAGATAGCGGGAGGGCCTACAATGAGCAGTTCTTC. As protein: CSARDSGRAYNEQFF. The J gene is TRBJ2-1, the V gene TRBV20-1; 11 nucleotides align to TRBD2. Trimming took 0 bases from V and 2 from J; bases not matched to a gene: 0. The germline CDR1 and CDR2 sequences are DFQATT and SNEGSKA (reference sequence). The CDR3 loop spans 15 amino acids.

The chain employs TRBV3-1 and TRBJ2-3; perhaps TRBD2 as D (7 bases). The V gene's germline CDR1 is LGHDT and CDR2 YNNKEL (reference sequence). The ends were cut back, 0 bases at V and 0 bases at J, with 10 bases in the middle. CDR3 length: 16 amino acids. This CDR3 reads CASSQDGGASTDTQYF. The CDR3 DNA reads TGTGCCAGCAGCCAAGATGGGGGGGCTAGCACAGATACGCAGTATTTT.

DNA of the CDR3: TGCAGCGCCAGCTTTGAGGTGACCCAGTACTTC. Protein sequence: CSASFEVTQYF. This rearrangement joins TRBV29-1 to TRBJ2-5; D remains unclear. The CDR3 has 11 residues. V was trimmed by 7 bases and J by 7 bases, leaving 13 bases between them. Germline V lookup: CDR1 SQVTM, CDR2 ANQGSEA. Variable domain in full (rest from reference TRBV29-1 and TRBJ2-5): SAVISQKPSRDICQRGTSLTIQCQVDSQVTMMFWYRQQPGQSLTLIATANQGSEATYESGFVIDKFPISRPNLTFSTLTVSNMSPEDSSIYLCSASFEVTQYFGPGTRLLVL.

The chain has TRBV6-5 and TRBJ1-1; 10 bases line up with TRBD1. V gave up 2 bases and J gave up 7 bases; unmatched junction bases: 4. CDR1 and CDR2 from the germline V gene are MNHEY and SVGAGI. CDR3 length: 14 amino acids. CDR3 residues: CASSYAGDRGEAFF. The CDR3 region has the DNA TGTGCCAGCAGTTACGCCGGGGACAGGGGTGAAGCTTTCTTT.

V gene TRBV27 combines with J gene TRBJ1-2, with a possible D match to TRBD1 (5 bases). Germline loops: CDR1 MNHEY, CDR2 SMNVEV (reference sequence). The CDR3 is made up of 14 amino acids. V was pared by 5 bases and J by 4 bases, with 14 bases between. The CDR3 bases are TGTGCCAGCAGTACCTCTTGGGGGGGCTATGGCTACACCTTC. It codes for CASSTSWGGYGYTF.

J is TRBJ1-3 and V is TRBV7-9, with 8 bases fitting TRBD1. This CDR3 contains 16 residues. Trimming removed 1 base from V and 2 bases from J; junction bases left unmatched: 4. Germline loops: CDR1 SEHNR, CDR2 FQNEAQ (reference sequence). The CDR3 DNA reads TGTGCCAGCAGCTTAGGACAGGGGATCACTGGAAACACCATATATTTT. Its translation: CASSLGQGITGNTIYF.

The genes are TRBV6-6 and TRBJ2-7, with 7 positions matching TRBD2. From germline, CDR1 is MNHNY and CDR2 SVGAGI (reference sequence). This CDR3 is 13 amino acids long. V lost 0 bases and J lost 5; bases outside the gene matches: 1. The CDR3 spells CASSYSREHEQYF. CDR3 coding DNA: TGTGCCAGCAGTTACTCGCGGGAGCACGAGCAGTACTTC.

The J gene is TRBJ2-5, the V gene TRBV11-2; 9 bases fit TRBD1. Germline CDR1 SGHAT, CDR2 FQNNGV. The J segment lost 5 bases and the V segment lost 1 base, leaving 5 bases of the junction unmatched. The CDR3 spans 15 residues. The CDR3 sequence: CASSLGDRDWETQYF. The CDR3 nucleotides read TGTGCCAGCAGCTTAGGGGACAGGGACTGGGAGACCCAGTACTTC.

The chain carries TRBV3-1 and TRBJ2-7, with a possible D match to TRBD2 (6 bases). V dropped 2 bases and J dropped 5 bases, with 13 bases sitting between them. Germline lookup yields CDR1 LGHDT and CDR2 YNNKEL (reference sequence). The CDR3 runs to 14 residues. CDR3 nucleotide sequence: TGTGCCAGCAGCCAAAACGCGGGGCAGGACGAGCAGTACTTC. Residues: CASSQNAGQDEQYF.

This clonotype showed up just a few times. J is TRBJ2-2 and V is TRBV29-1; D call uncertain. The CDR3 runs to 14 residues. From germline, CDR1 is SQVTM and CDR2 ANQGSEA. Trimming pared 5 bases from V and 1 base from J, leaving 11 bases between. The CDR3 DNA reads TGCAGCGTTTTTGGTAGCCGGAACACCGGGGAGCTGTTTTTT. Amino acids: CSVFGSRNTGELFF.

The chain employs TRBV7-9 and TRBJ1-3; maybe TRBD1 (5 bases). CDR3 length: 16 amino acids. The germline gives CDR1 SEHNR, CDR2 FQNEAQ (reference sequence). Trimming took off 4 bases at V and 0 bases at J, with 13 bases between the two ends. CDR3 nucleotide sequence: TGTGCCAGCAGCTCACCCCAGGGAGCCTCTGGAAACACCATATATTTT. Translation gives CASSSPQGASGNTIYF.

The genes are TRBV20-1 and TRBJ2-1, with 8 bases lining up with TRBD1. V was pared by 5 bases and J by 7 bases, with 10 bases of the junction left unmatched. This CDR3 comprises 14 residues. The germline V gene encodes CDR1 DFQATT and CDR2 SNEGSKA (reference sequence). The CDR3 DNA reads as TGCAGTGCTCCCTGGACAGGGACTGTGAATGAGCAGTTCTTC. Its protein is CSAPWTGTVNEQFF.

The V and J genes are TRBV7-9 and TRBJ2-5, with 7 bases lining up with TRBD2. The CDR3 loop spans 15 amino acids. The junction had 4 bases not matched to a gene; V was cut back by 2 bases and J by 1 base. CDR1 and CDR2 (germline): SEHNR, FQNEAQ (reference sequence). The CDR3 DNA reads TGTGCCAGCAGCTTATGGGGGACTACCCAAGAGACCCAGTACTTC. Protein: CASSLWGTTQETQYF.

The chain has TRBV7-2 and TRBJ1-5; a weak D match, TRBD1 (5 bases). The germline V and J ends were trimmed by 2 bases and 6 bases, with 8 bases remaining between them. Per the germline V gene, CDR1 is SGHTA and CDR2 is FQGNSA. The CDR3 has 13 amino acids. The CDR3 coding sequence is TGTGCCAGCAGCTTACAGGGAGTTCAGCCCCAGCATTTT. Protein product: CASSLQGVQPQHF.

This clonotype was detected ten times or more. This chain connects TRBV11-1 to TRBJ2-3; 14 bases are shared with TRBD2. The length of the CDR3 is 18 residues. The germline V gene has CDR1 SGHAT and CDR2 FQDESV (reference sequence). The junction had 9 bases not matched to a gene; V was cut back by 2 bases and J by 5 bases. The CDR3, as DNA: TGTGCCAGCAGCTTAAAGGGAGGGACTAGCGGGAGAGGAGATACGCAGTATTTT. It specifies CASSLKGGTSGRGDTQYF.

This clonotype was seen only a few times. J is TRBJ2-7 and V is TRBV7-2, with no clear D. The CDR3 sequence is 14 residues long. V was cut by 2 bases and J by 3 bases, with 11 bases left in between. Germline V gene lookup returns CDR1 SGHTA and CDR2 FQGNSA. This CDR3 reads CASSLMRSGYEQYF. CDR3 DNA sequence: TGTGCCAGCAGCTTAATGCGGAGTGGCTACGAGCAGTACTTC.

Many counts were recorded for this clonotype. The CDR3: CATSRGGAGASTDTQYF. The CDR3 region has the DNA TGTGCCACCAGCAGAGGGGGAGCGGGGGCTAGCACAGATACGCAGTATTTT. The chain couples TRBV15 to TRBJ2-3; 8 bases are shared with TRBD2. The CDR3 length is 17 residues. Per germline, CDR1 LNHNV and CDR2 YYDKDF (reference sequence). Trimming cost V 1 base and J 0 bases; bases outside gene matches: 6.